This record concerns one T cell receptor beta chain sequence. Its antigen is undetermined. The PCR used 60 Vbeta and 13 Jbeta primers. Some clones are missing from TCRdb's copy, which holds only in-frame ones; the method was immunoSEQ multiplex PCR. The profile shows approximately 190,000 clones, 70% of them singletons. This entry belongs to a study of cytomegalovirus exposure and HLA in healthy donors. Study-level results: Rates of TCR association differed by HLA locus in a later analysis, with DRB1 highest and HLA-C lowest. Sequencing depth across donors, presence/absence analyses assumed, was roughly uniform.

CDR1 MNHNS and CDR2 SASEGT come from the germline V gene. After removal of 6 bases from V and 7 bases from J, the junction contained 11 bases not matched to a gene. CDR3 length: 14 amino acids. The sequenced sample consisted of PBMCs. This TCR came from a man aged 35-49 years in good health and CMV-seropositive. This chain joins TRBV6-1 and TRBJ1-2, with 7 bases aligning to TRBD1. CDR3 bases: TGTGCCAGCAGAGCACCGGGACAGTTTTTTGGCTACACCTTC. It is translated as CASRAPGQFFGYTF.